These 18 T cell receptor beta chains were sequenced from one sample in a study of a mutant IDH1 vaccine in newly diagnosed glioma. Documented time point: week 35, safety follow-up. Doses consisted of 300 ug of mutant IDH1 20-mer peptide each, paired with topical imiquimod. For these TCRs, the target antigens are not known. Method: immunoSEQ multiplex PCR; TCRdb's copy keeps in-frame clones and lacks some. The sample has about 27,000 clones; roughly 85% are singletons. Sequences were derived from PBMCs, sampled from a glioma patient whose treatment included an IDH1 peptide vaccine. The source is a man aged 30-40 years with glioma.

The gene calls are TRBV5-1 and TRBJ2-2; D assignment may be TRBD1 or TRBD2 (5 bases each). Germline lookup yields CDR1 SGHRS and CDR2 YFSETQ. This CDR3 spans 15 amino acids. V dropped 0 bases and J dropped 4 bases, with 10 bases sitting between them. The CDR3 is CASSLAGRGTGELFF. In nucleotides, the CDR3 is TGCGCCAGCAGCTTGGCAGGGAGAGGCACCGGGGAGCTGTTTTTT.

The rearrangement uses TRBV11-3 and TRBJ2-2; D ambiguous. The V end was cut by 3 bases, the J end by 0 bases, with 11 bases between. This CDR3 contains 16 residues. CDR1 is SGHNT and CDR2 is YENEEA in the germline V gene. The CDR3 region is CASSLLGVSNTGELFF. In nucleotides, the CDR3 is TGTGCCAGCAGCTTGCTGGGTGTTTCGAACACCGGGGAGCTGTTTTTT.

CDR3 residues: CASTTRQGSGETQYF. Written as DNA, the CDR3 is TGTGCCAGCACCACCAGACAGGGAAGTGGTGAGACCCAGTACTTC. The gene calls are TRBV2 and TRBJ2-5; 7 bases are shared with TRBD1. Germline trimming cut 7 bases from V and 5 bases from J; bases unmatched to any gene: 13. Germline V gene sequence: CDR1 SNHLY, CDR2 FYNNEI. The CDR3 extends over 15 amino acids.

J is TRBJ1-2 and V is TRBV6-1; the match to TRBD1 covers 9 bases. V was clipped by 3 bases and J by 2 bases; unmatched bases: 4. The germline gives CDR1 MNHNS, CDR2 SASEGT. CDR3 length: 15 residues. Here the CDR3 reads CASSEGQGLNYGYTF. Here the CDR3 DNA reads TGTGCCAGCAGTGAGGGACAGGGCCTCAACTATGGCTACACCTTC.

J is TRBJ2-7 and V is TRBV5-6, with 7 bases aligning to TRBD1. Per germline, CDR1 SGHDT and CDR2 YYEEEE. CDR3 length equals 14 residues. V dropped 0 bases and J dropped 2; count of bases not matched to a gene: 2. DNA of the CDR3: TGTGCCAGCAGCTTGGGGGACAGCGCCTACGAGCAGTACTTC. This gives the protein CASSLGDSAYEQYF.

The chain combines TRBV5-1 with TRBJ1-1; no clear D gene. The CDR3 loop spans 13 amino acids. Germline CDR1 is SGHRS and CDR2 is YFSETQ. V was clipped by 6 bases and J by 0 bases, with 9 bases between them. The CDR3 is CASKANMNTEAFF. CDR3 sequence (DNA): TGCGCCAGCAAGGCCAACATGAACACTGAAGCTTTCTTT.

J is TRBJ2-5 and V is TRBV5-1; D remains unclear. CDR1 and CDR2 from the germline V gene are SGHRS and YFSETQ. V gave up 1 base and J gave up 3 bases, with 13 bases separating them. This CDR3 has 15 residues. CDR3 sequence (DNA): TGCGCCAGCAGCTTGTCGGCCGACCAAAAAGAGACCCAGTACTTC. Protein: CASSLSADQKETQYF.

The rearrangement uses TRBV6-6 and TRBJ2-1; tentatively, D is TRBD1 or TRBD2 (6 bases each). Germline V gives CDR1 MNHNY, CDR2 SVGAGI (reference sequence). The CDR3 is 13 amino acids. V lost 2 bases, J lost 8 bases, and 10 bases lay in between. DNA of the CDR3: TGTGCCAGCAGTTACAGGGGGGCCGATGAGCAGTTCTTC. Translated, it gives CASSYRGADEQFF.

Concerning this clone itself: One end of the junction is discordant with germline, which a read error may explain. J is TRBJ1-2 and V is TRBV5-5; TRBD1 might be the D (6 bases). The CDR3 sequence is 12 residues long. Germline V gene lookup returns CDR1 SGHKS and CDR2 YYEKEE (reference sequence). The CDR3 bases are TGTGCCAGCAGCTTGGTTGGGGGCGGCGTTGCCTTC. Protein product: CASSLVGGGVAF.

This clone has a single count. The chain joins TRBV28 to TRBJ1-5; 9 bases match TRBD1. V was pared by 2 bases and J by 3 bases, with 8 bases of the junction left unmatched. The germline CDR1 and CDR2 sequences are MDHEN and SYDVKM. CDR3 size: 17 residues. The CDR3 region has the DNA TGTGCCAGCAGTTTACAATCTACAGGGGGCAACAATCAGCCCCAGCATTTT. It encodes CASSLQSTGGNNQPQHF. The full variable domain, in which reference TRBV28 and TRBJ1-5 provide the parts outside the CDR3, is DVKVTQSSRYLVKRTGEKVFLECVQDMDHENMFWYRQDPGLGLRLIYFSYDVKMKEKGDIPEGYSVSREKKERFSLILESASTNQTSMYLCASSLQSTGGNNQPQHFGDGTRLSIL.

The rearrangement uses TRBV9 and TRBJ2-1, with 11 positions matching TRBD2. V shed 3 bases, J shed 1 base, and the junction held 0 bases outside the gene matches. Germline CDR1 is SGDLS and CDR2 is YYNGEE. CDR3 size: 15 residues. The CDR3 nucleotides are TGTGCCAGCAGCGCTAGCGGGGGGTCCTACAATGAGCAGTTCTTC. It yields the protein CASSASGGSYNEQFF.

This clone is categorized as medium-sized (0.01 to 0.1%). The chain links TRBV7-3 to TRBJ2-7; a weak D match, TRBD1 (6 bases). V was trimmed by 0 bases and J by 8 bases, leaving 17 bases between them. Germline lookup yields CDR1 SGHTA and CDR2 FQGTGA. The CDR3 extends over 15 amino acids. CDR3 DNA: TGTGCCAGCAGCTTAACGGGGGCCAGCTACGATAAGCAGTACTTC. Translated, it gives CASSLTGASYDKQYF.

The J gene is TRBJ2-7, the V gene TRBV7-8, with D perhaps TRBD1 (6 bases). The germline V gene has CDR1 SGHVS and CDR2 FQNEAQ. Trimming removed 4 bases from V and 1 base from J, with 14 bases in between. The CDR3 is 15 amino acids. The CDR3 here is CASSSSLGTSYEQYF. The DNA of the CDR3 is TGTGCCAGCAGCTCGTCCCTAGGGACATCCTACGAGCAGTACTTC.

The CDR3: CASSVPGLETDTQYF. CDR3 nucleotide sequence: TGTGCCAGCAGTGTCCCGGGACTAGAGACAGATACGCAGTATTTT. This chain links TRBV25-1 with TRBJ2-3; 8 positions agree with TRBD2. Germline V gene sequence: CDR1 MGHDK, CDR2 SYGVNS. V dropped 4 bases and J dropped 3; count of bases not matched to a gene: 6. The CDR3 length is 15 residues.

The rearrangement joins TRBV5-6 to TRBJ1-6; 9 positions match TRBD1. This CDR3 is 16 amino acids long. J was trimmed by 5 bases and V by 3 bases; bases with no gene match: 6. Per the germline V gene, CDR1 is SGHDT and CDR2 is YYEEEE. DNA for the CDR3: TGTGCCAGCAGCTCAACAGGGGGCTGGAATAATTCACCCCTCCACTTT. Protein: CASSSTGGWNNSPLHF.

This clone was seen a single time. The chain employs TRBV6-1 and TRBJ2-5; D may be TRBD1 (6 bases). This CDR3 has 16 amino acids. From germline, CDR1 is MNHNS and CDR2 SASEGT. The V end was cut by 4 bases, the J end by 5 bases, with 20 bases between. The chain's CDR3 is CASSAHAETGLETQYF. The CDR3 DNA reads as TGTGCCAGCAGTGCCCACGCTGAAACAGGGTTGGAGACCCAGTACTTC.

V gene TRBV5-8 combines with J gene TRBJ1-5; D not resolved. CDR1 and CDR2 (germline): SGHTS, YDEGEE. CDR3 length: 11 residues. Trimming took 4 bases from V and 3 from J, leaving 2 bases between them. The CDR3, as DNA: TGTGCCAGCAGCGACAATCAGCCCCAGCATTTT. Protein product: CASSDNQPQHF.

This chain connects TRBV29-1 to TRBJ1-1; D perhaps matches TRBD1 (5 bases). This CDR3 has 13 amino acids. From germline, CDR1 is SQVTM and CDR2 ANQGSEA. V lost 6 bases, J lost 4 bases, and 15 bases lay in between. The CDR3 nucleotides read TGCAGCGTCTACGACAGAAGGGGCACTGAAGCTTTCTTT. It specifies CSVYDRRGTEAFF.